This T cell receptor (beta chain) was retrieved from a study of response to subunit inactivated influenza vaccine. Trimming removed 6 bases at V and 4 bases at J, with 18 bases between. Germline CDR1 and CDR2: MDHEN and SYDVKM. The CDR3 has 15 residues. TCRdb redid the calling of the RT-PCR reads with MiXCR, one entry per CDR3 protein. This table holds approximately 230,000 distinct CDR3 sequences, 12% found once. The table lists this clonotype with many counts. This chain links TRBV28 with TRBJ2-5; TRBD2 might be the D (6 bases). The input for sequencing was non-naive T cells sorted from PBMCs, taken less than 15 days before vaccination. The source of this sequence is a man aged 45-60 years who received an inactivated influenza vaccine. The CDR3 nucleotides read TGTGCCAGCAGGAACTCTCGGGACTGGATAGAGACCCAGTACTTC. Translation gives CASRNSRDWIETQYF.